This T cell receptor beta chain was identified during a study of Ad26.COV2.S vaccination and SARS-CoV-2 variants. This CDR3 spans 20 amino acids. Using immunoSEQ multiplex PCR, the repertoire was profiled, and TCRdb retains in-frame clones only, with some absent. The sample yields 410,000 or so clones, 90% seen once. Treatment in this sample: some 20 received Ad26.COV2.S at low or high dose, single or two shots; about 5 received placebo; per-sample allocation not given. The samples were gathered on day 63 after the first injection of vaccine or placebo. The source was peripheral blood, collected in a trial of Ad26.COV2.S vaccine versus placebo. The V call is TRBV21-1, the J call TRBJ1-5. TRBV21-1 is shown as a pseudogene. The source of this sequence is a person aged 18-65 years who received the Ad26.COV2.S COVID-19 vaccine or a placebo. DNA of the CDR3: TGTGCCAGCAGCAACCTCTCTCTGCCCTCGAGGGTATATAGCAATCAGCCCCAGCATTTT. Its translation: CASSNLSLPSRVYSNQPQHF.